This TCR beta chain comes out of a study of cytomegalovirus exposure and HLA in healthy donors. V gave up 4 bases and J gave up 1 base, with 11 bases separating them. The CDR3 has 14 amino acids. Germline values: CDR1 SGHNT, CDR2 YYREEE (reference sequence). This clone was seen only a few times. Vbeta (60) and Jbeta (13) primers were used in the PCR. TCRdb's table, derived via immunoSEQ multiplex PCR, lists solely in-frame clones and lacks some. The table shows about 85,000 clones, with roughly 80% occurring only once. Material for sequencing was PBMCs. The sequence was collected from a man aged 50 or older in good health and CMV-seropositive. This chain joins TRBV5-4 and TRBJ1-2; weak D call: TRBD1 (5 bases). As DNA, the CDR3 is TGTGCCAGCAGCCAAGGAGGGGATAACTATGGCTACACCTTC. Translation gives CASSQGGDNYGYTF.